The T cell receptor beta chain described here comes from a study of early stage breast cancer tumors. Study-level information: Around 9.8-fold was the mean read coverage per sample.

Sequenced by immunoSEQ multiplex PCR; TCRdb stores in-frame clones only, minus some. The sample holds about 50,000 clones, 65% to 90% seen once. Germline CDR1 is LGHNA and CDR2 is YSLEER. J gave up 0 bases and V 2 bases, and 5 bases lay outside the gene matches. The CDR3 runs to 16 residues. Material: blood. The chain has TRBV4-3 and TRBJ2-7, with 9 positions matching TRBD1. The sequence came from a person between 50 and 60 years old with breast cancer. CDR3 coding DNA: TGCGCCAGCAGCCAATCCAGGACAGGGGTCTCCTACGAGCAGTACTTC. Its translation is CASSQSRTGVSYEQYF.